The clone carrying this T cell receptor beta chain was counted between two and nine times. This record belongs to a study of blood T cells in healthy people across ages. Study context: T cells yielded about one barcoded beta molecule per two cells through template switching.

Combining a sample-barcoded 5' primer with a J-beta primer mix, a second PCR ran for about 6 to 12 cycles. TCRdb processed the 5' RACE reads anew with MiXCR; each CDR3 protein has one entry. This table holds about 580,000 distinct CDR3 sequences, roughly 48% found once. Trimming took off 4 bases at V and 3 bases at J, with 14 bases between the two ends. This CDR3 has 15 residues. The germline CDR1 and CDR2 sequences are SGHRS and YFSETQ. The source is a man aged 80 or over in good health. The rearrangement links TRBV5-1 to TRBJ2-1; D might be TRBD2 (6 bases). The material sequenced was blood. CDR3 in DNA: TGCGCCAGCAGCGGCGGGACTCAGCGCTACAATGAGCAGTTCTTC. This sequence encodes CASSGGTQRYNEQFF.